Listed below are T cell receptor beta chains from one sample, sequenced in a study of OX40 agonist ivuxolimab in advanced cancers. Data came from immunoSEQ multiplex PCR; TCRdb stores just in-frame clones and leaves some out. The repertoire holds about 36,000 clones, with 74% as singletons. Here the sequenced sample was CD4+ or CD8+ T cells sorted from blood, taken in a trial of the OX40 agonist ivuxolimab. All receptors come from an adult with an advanced solid tumor such as melanoma, head and neck, liver or kidney cancer. The CDR3 runs from the conserved cysteine through the conserved F or W. A D gene is named only where the DNA matches it firmly. Size tells how often a clone was seen (once, few, many) or the class of an expanded clone, and some rows leave it out.

DNA: TGTGCCTGGAGTGTACCCAGGGAGCGTTCACCCCTCCACTTT
CDR3: CAWSVPRERSPLHF
size: few
D: -
J: TRBJ1-6
V: TRBV30

DNA: TGTGCCAGCAGCTCCGCCGGACAGAATAACTATGGCTACACCTTC
CDR3: CASSSAGQNNYGYTF
size: once
D: -
J: TRBJ1-2
V: TRBV11-2

DNA: TGTGCCAGCAGTTCCTCACCAGGGAAGATGAACTTC
CDR3: CASSSSPGKMNF
size: few
D: -
J: TRBJ2-7
V: TRBV27

DNA: TGTGCCAGCAGTTTACCGCAGGGGGGAACCGGGGAGCTGTTTTTT
CDR3: CASSLPQGGTGELFF
size: -
D: -
J: TRBJ2-2
V: TRBV28

DNA: TGTGCCAGCAGCGGGGGACAGGCCAGTGGCTACACCTTC
CDR3: CASSGGQASGYTF
size: -
D: TRBD1
J: TRBJ1-2
V: TRBV7-3

DNA: TGTGCCAGCAGTGCGGGGGGGTATAACACTGAAGCTTTCTTT
CDR3: CASSAGGYNTEAFF
size: -
D: -
J: TRBJ1-1
V: TRBV6-1

DNA: TGTGCCAGCAGTGAGGCAGGGAGGACCGGGGAGCTGTTTTTT
CDR3: CASSEAGRTGELFF
size: once
D: -
J: TRBJ2-2
V: TRBV6-1

DNA: TGTGCCAGCAGTGAACCGGGACTAGCAACGAACACCGGGGAGCTGTTTTTT
CDR3: CASSEPGLATNTGELFF
size: -
D: TRBD2
J: TRBJ2-2
V: TRBV6-1

DNA: TGCGCCAGCAGCCAAGGACGATCAGGGGATGGCTACACCTTC
CDR3: CASSQGRSGDGYTF
size: once
D: -
J: TRBJ1-2
V: TRBV4-1

DNA: TGTGCCATCAGTAACTTAGCGGGGGGGCCTGAAGGAAACATTCAGTACTTC
CDR3: CAISNLAGGPEGNIQYF
size: once
D: TRBD2
J: TRBJ2-4
V: TRBV10-3

DNA: TGTGCCAGCAGTATCGCGCAGGGGCAACAGCCCCAGCATTTT
CDR3: CASSIAQGQQPQHF
size: few
D: -
J: TRBJ1-5
V: TRBV27